This T cell receptor beta chain was recorded in a study of cytomegalovirus exposure and HLA in healthy donors. Study as a whole: An earlier analysis found around 120 million unique TCR beta sequences from approximately 170 million T cells. Study-wide findings and caveats: In vitro checks showed that a few CMV-associated chains really do target CMV antigens. Rarity held for most TCR sequences, but there were some public TCRs that occurred in many donors.

CDR3 length: 15 amino acids. CDR1 is SGDLS, CDR2 YYNGEE, per germline. The V and J ends lost 3 bases and 0 bases respectively, with 10 bases between them. The PCR was carried out with 60 Vbeta primers and 13 Jbeta primers. Generated by immunoSEQ multiplex PCR, the TCRdb table keeps only in-frame clones and is missing some. The sample holds roughly 150,000 clones; approximately 80% are singletons and the top ten take about 6.8%. Concerning this clone itself: Its antigen is currently unknown.

The sequenced sample was PBMCs. The sequence was obtained from a woman in her 40s in good health and CMV-seropositive. The chain joins TRBV9 to TRBJ1-5, with a weak D call TRBD1 (6 bases). The CDR3 coding sequence is TGTGCCAGCAGCGGAGGGGGGGGTAGCAATCAGCCCCAGCATTTT. This codes for CASSGGGGSNQPQHF.